This entry concerns a single T cell receptor beta chain. The target antigen is unknown. The data originate from a study of shared clonotypes between healthy human individuals. At the level of the study: A few men and two women, aged 18 to 49, were donors.

From germline, CDR1 is SGHRS and CDR2 YFSETQ. Trimming stripped 1 base from V and 5 bases from J, with 12 bases between. The CDR3 length is 14 residues. Splitting of each subset's genomic DNA was done evenly across several immunoSEQ plates. Here immunoSEQ multiplex PCR was the method, and the copy in TCRdb shows in-frame clones only, minus some. The table lists 2 million to 3 million clones, roughly 93% of them singletons, with approximately 0.36% in the top ten. Study observations and caveats: The naive CD4 repertoires of a few donors were compared, and approximately 5.3% of clonotypes were shared.

The chain has TRBV5-1 and TRBJ1-1; no reliable D call. Sequencing was done on a sample of naive CD4+ T cells from PBMCs. Subset denoted: CD45RA+ positively selected. This receptor was taken from a man aged 18 to 30 in good health. Some clones in this sample may be carry-over from other donors' samples. CDR3 coding DNA: TGCGCCAGCAGCTTGATGCCCTCCGGAACTGAAGCTTTCTTT. As protein: CASSLMPSGTEAFF.